This T cell receptor beta chain was recorded in a study of OX40 agonist ivuxolimab in advanced cancers. Findings and limits, study-wide: Low normalized T-cell clonal expansion also characterized some of the nonresponders.

CDR1 is SGHNT, CDR2 YYREEE, per germline (reference sequence). The CDR3 consists of 11 residues. Trimming pared 3 bases from V and 9 bases from J, leaving 9 bases between. This table comes from immunoSEQ multiplex PCR, and its TCRdb copy is limited to in-frame clones, with some not included. This sample carries 57,000 or so clones, under 85% of them seen once, and the ten largest clones take 3.4%. A word on this clone: Antigen specificity is unknown.

Sequenced here: CD4+ or CD8+ T cells sorted from blood, sampled in a trial of the OX40 agonist ivuxolimab. The V and J genes are TRBV5-4 and TRBJ2-5, with D maybe TRBD1 (5 bases). The sequence came from an adult with an advanced solid tumor such as melanoma, head and neck, liver or kidney cancer. The CDR3 DNA reads as TGTGCCAGCAGCTCCCAAGGGGCCCAGTACTTC. Its translation is CASSSQGAQYF.